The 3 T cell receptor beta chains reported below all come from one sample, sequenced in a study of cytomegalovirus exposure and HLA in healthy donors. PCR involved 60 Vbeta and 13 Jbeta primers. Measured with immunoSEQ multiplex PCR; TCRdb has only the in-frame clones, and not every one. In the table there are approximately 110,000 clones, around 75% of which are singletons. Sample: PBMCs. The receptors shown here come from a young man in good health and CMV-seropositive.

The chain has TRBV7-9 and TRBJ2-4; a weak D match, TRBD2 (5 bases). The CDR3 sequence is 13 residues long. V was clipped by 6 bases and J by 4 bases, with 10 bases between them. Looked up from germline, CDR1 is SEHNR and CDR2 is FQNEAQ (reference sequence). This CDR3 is CASSPGTKNIQYF. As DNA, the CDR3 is TGTGCCAGCAGTCCGGGAACTAAAAACATTCAGTACTTC.

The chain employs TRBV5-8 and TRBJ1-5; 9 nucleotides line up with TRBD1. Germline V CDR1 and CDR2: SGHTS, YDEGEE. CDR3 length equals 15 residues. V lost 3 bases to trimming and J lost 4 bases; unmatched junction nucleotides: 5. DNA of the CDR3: TGTGCCAGCAGCTCGGGGACAGGGAAGAATCAGCCCCAGCATTTT. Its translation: CASSSGTGKNQPQHF.

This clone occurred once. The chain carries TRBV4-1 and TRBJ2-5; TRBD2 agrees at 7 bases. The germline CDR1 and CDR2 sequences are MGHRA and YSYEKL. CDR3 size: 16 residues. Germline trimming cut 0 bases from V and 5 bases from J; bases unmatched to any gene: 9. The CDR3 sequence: CASSQDRGGLEETQYF. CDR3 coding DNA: TGCGCCAGCAGCCAAGATCGCGGGGGACTCGAGGAGACCCAGTACTTC.